This entry lists 19 T cell receptor beta chains sequenced from one sample in a study of OX40 agonist ivuxolimab in advanced cancers. Method: immunoSEQ multiplex PCR; TCRdb's copy keeps in-frame clones and lacks some. The sample records around 47,000 clones, roughly 84% being singletons. The material sequenced was CD4+ or CD8+ T cells sorted from blood, taken in a trial of the OX40 agonist ivuxolimab. These receptors were obtained from an adult with an advanced solid tumor such as melanoma, head and neck, liver or kidney cancer.

The chain couples TRBV25-1 to TRBJ2-5; 12 bases agree with TRBD2. The CDR3 sequence is 15 residues long. CDR1 is MGHDK and CDR2 is SYGVNS in the germline V gene. J lost 2 bases, V lost 6 bases, and 4 bases had no gene match. The CDR3 region is CASSVGTSGQETQYF. CDR3 bases: TGTGCCAGCAGCGTCGGGACTAGCGGGCAAGAGACCCAGTACTTC.

This clone appeared a single time. This chain joins TRBV4-1 and TRBJ1-6; the D gene is possibly TRBD1 (6 bases). Trimming removed 2 bases from V and 7 bases from J, with 12 bases in between. The CDR3 is made up of 15 amino acids. Germline V gene lookup returns CDR1 MGHRA and CDR2 YSYEKL. CDR3 sequence (DNA): TGCGCCAGCAGCCAAACCGGGACACAGAATTCACCCCTCCACTTT. This translates into CASSQTGTQNSPLHF.

The V and J genes are TRBV7-2 and TRBJ2-2, with 11 bases aligning to TRBD1. Trimming removed 8 bases from V and 5 bases from J; junction bases left unmatched: 4. This CDR3 has 14 residues. Per germline, CDR1 SGHTA and CDR2 FQGNSA. CDR3 loop: CASWTGGKTGELFF. DNA for the CDR3: TGTGCCAGCTGGACAGGGGGCAAAACCGGGGAGCTGTTTTTT.

This clone was seen many times. The gene calls are TRBV6-5 and TRBJ1-1, with D tentatively TRBD1 (5 bases). V dropped 3 bases and J dropped 7 bases, with 6 bases sitting between them. The CDR3 consists of 11 residues. Germline CDR1 is MNHEY and CDR2 is SVGAGI. The CDR3 bases are TGTGCCAGCAGTTATGGGGGTGAAGCTTTCTTT. This gives the protein CASSYGGEAFF.

CDR3 amino acids: CASSSTLYGYTF. CDR3 nucleotides: TGTGCCAGCAGCTCGACCCTCTATGGCTACACCTTC. The chain has TRBV11-2 and TRBJ1-2; D unresolved. This CDR3 comprises 12 residues. With 4 bases removed from V and 4 bases from J, the gap between germline ends came to 7 bases. Germline V gives CDR1 SGHAT, CDR2 FQNNGV.

V gene TRBV7-9 combines with J gene TRBJ2-3; D is possibly TRBD1 (6 bases). Per the germline V gene, CDR1 is SEHNR and CDR2 is FQNEAQ (reference sequence). This CDR3 spans 15 amino acids. V was pared by 3 bases and J by 2 bases, with 12 bases between. CDR3 sequence (DNA): TGTGCCAGCAGCTTGAGGGGGTTCCTCACAGATACGCAGTATTTT. Translation gives CASSLRGFLTDTQYF.

This chain connects TRBV9 to TRBJ1-1; unclear D gene. The CDR3 loop spans 15 amino acids. CDR1 is SGDLS and CDR2 is YYNGEE in the germline V gene. V lost 4 bases and J 0 bases, leaving 13 bases between the germline ends. The CDR3 DNA follows: TGTGCCAGCAGCCCATGGGAAAACTTGAACACTGAAGCTTTCTTT. Its translation is CASSPWENLNTEAFF.

The rearrangement joins TRBV9 to TRBJ2-7; a weak D match, TRBD2 (5 bases). The CDR3 has 17 amino acids. CDR1 and CDR2 from the germline V gene are SGDLS and YYNGEE. V shed 0 bases and J shed 3 bases, with 19 bases lying between them. The DNA for the CDR3 is TGTGCCAGCAGCGTAGCTTCCTGGGGAGATCCCCTCTACGAGCAGTACTTC. Its translation: CASSVASWGDPLYEQYF. The full variable domain, with the rest looked up from reference TRBV9 and TRBJ2-7, is DSGVTQTPKHLITATGQRVTLRCSPRSGDLSVYWYQQSLDQGLQFLIQYYNGEERAKGNILERFSAQQFPDLHSELNLSSLELGDSALYFCASSVASWGDPLYEQYFGPGTRLTVT.

The chain is built from TRBV25-1 and TRBJ2-3, with TRBD2 identical over 8 bases. In germline, CDR1 is MGHDK, CDR2 SYGVNS. Germline trimming cut 3 bases from V and 2 bases from J; bases unmatched to any gene: 13. The CDR3 runs 18 residues. The CDR3 region is CASSERGVAAGITDTQYF. As DNA, the CDR3 is TGTGCCAGCAGTGAGCGGGGGGTCGCAGCGGGGATCACAGATACGCAGTATTTT.

This chain connects TRBV7-6 to TRBJ2-7, with D unresolved. The length of the CDR3 is 11 residues. CDR1 and CDR2 from the germline V gene are SGHVS and FNYEAQ. The ends were cut back, 1 base at V and 9 bases at J, with 7 bases in the middle. This CDR3 reads CASSLDYRQYF. The CDR3 DNA sequence: TGTGCCAGCAGCTTAGACTATCGGCAGTACTTC. The whole variable domain, filled in from reference TRBV7-6 and TRBJ2-7, reads GAGVSQSPRYKVTKRGQDVALRCDPISGHVSLYWYRQALGQGPEFLTYFNYEAQQDKSGLPNDRFSAERPEGSISTLTIQRTEQRDSAMYRCASSLDYRQYFGPGTRLTVT.

The rearrangement joins TRBV4-2 to TRBJ2-3, with D possibly being TRBD1 (5 bases). V lost 0 bases and J lost 5, with 15 bases in between. This CDR3 region has 16 residues. Germline lookup yields CDR1 LGHNA and CDR2 YNFKEQ. The CDR3: CASSQDYLGVQDTQYF. For the CDR3, the DNA is TGTGCCAGCAGCCAAGATTATTTAGGGGTGCAAGATACGCAGTATTTT.

This clone is classed as medium-sized (0.01 to 0.1%). The V gene is TRBV2, the J gene TRBJ2-3; D gene uncertain. Per germline, CDR1 SNHLY and CDR2 FYNNEI. The CDR3 has 16 residues. V lost 7 bases, J lost 0 bases, and 17 bases lay in between. CDR3 in amino acids: CASTKSLGVSTDTQYF. CDR3 in DNA: TGTGCCAGCACCAAGAGTCTAGGAGTAAGCACAGATACGCAGTATTTT.

The chain is built from TRBV5-1 and TRBJ1-1, with unresolved D. V was trimmed by 0 bases and J by 2 bases, leaving 20 bases between them. The CDR3 is 18 residues long. CDR1 and CDR2 from the germline V gene are SGHRS and YFSETQ. The CDR3 sequence is CASSLGLAEGHINTEAFF. The CDR3 coding sequence is TGCGCCAGCAGCTTGGGTTTGGCGGAGGGCCATATTAACACTGAAGCTTTCTTT.

This clone showed up many times. The chain joins TRBV19 to TRBJ1-1; D is uncertain. This CDR3 is 13 amino acids long. Germline V gene lookup returns CDR1 LNHDA and CDR2 SQIVND (reference sequence). Trimming took off 4 bases at V and 0 bases at J, with 6 bases between the two ends. The CDR3 here is CASSRYLNTEAFF. In DNA, the CDR3 is TGTGCCAGTAGTAGATACCTGAACACTGAAGCTTTCTTT.

This clone was observed a few times. In nucleotides, the CDR3 is TGCGCCAGCAAGGGACGGGAGAATTCACCCCTCCACTTT. Its translation: CASKGRENSPLHF. V usage is TRBV10-1 and J usage is TRBJ1-6; D might be TRBD1 (5 bases). CDR3 length equals 13 residues. Germline assignment: CDR1 WNHNN and CDR2 SYGVQD (reference sequence). The V and J ends lost 7 bases and 7 bases respectively, with 11 bases between them.

This clone qualifies as medium-sized (0.01 to 0.1%). The rearrangement joins TRBV5-4 to TRBJ1-2; no definite D call. The ends were cut back, 0 bases at V and 2 bases at J, with 8 bases in the middle. This CDR3 region has 14 residues. Germline V CDR1 and CDR2: SGHNT, YYREEE (reference sequence). Here the CDR3 reads CASSLDRGNYGYTF. CDR3 nucleotides: TGTGCCAGCAGCTTGGACCGGGGAAACTATGGCTACACCTTC.

V is TRBV5-1 and J is TRBJ2-7; TRBD1 matches at 7 bases. Germline CDR1 SGHRS, CDR2 YFSETQ. The CDR3 has 15 amino acids. V shed 2 bases and J 3 bases; nucleotides not matched to a gene: 8. The CDR3 DNA follows: TGCGCCAGCAGCTTCCAGAGGGGGCCCGACTACGAGCAGTACTTC. This translates into CASSFQRGPDYEQYF.

V usage is TRBV7-9 and J usage is TRBJ2-3; D remains unclear. The CDR3 runs 12 residues. The V end was cut by 5 bases, the J end by 3 bases, with 6 bases between. The germline gives CDR1 SEHNR, CDR2 FQNEAQ (reference sequence). CDR3 DNA: TGTGCCAGCAGCCGTGGAACAGATACGCAGTATTTT. This sequence encodes CASSRGTDTQYF.

This chain joins TRBV28 and TRBJ1-1; D gene uncertain. V lost 6 bases, J lost 3 bases, and 14 bases lay in between. Germline lookup yields CDR1 MDHEN and CDR2 SYDVKM. CDR3 length equals 14 residues. The CDR3 loop reads CASSPVNGYTEAFF. The CDR3 nucleotides are TGTGCCAGCAGCCCGGTGAATGGGTACACTGAAGCTTTCTTT.